This TCR beta chain was documented in a study of blood T cells in healthy people across ages. For the second PCR, which ran for roughly 7 to 11 cycles, a sample-barcoded 5' primer and a J-beta primer mix were used. Every sample gave at least 2.5 million paired-end reads containing CDR3. TCRdb analysed the 5' RACE reads with MiXCR anew, one entry per CDR3 protein. This table holds around 520,000 distinct CDR3 sequences, roughly a quarter found once. In germline, CDR1 is MNHEY, CDR2 SVGEGT. This CDR3 has 16 residues. Each of the donors had 8 to 10 milliliters of peripheral blood drawn into EDTA-treated Vacutainer tubes. Of note for this clonotype: The germline gene is not matched at one end of the junction; a read error may be the cause.

The sample also formed part of further work on T cells of mothers and their children. That study adds: A few healthy Caucasian mothers gave samples, and so did their six children.

The sample taken for sequencing was blood. The sequence was collected from a boy aged 2 to 9 in good health. The genes are TRBV6-2 or TRBV6-3 and TRBJ2-4; D might be TRBD2 (5 bases). The CDR3 reads CAGSLDPPEVKNIQYF. DNA for the CDR3: TGTGCCGGCAGTCTGGACCCCCCGGAGGTCAAAAACATTCAGTACTTC.